The 24 T cell receptor beta chains below come from one sample, sequenced in a study of technical replicates of blood from several donors (dated by TCRdb to 2016 to 2017). The library was built by means of the immunoSEQ multiplex PCR assay. TCRdb obtained this table from immuneACCESS and retained in-frame rearrangements with V and J assigned. These tables miss some clones; where compared with another copy, unresolved V genes account for less than half of the shortfall, and the remainder is unexplained. The sample data list around 97,000 clones, and roughly 96% of these were observed just once. The ten biggest clones cover about 0.38% of the sample. Material for sequencing was T cells isolated from PBMCs. These receptors were collected from a human donor in good health.

The V call is TRBV29-1, the J call TRBJ2-7; 9 nucleotides align to TRBD1. V lost 5 bases to trimming and J lost 6 bases; unmatched junction nucleotides: 11. Per germline, CDR1 SQVTM and CDR2 ANQGSEA. The CDR3 covers 14 residues. Written as DNA, the CDR3 is TGCAGCGTTACCCCGGGACAGGGTATTAGCGAGCAGTACTTC. It yields the protein CSVTPGQGISEQYF.

A single count supports this clone. The chain has TRBV5-1 and TRBJ2-4; the D is unclear. Looked up from germline, CDR1 is SGHRS and CDR2 is YFSETQ. The V and J ends lost 1 base and 5 bases respectively, with 7 bases between them. This CDR3 comprises 13 residues. The CDR3: CASSLNRENIQYF. CDR3 bases: TGCGCCAGCAGCTTGAATCGGGAAAACATTCAGTACTTC. The complete variable domain, with remaining parts taken from reference TRBV5-1 and TRBJ2-4, reads KAGVTQTPRYLIKTRGQQVTLSCSPISGHRSVSWYQQTPGQGLQFLFEYFSETQRNKGNFPGRFSGRQFSNSRSEMNVSTLELGDSALYLCASSLNRENIQYFGAGTRLSVL.

This rearrangement joins TRBV14 to TRBJ2-1; maybe TRBD1 (5 bases). CDR3 length: 16 residues. V lost 5 bases and J lost 3, with 17 bases in between. In germline, CDR1 is SGHDN, CDR2 FVKESK. The CDR3 nucleotides read TGTGCCAGCAGCAGAACGAGACAGCGAAACTACAATGAGCAGTTCTTC. Translated: CASSRTRQRNYNEQFF.

The CDR3 sequence: CASSNGTGYSYEQYF. The CDR3 coding sequence is TGTGCCAGCAGCAACGGGACAGGGTACTCCTACGAGCAGTACTTC. This chain uses TRBV21-1 with TRBJ2-7; the table's D call of TRBD1 was not tested on the DNA. TRBV21-1 corresponds to a pseudogene. This CDR3 has 15 residues.

V gene TRBV27 combines with J gene TRBJ2-5; no firm D call. Per germline, CDR1 MNHEY and CDR2 SMNVEV (reference sequence). The CDR3 is made up of 11 amino acids. V was cut by 6 bases and J by 2 bases, with 4 bases left in between. The CDR3 DNA reads TGTGCCAGCAGCTATCAAGAGACCCAGTACTTC. This sequence encodes CASSYQETQYF.

This clone occurred once. CDR3 amino acids: CASSAGGTGMTGELFF. CDR3 DNA: TGTGCCAGCAGCGCCGGGGGGACAGGGATGACCGGGGAGCTGTTTTTT. This rearrangement joins TRBV9 to TRBJ2-2, with 9 bases aligning to TRBD1. CDR1 is SGDLS and CDR2 is YYNGEE in the germline V gene. J lost 5 bases, V lost 3 bases, and 8 bases had no gene match. This CDR3 has 16 amino acids.

This rearrangement joins TRBV9 to TRBJ2-7, with a possible D match to TRBD2 (5 bases). The germline CDR1 and CDR2 sequences are SGDLS and YYNGEE. This CDR3 is built from 15 residues. The V and J ends lost 2 bases and 5 bases respectively, with 17 bases between them. The CDR3 sequence is CASSVGWQEVNEQYF. In DNA form, the CDR3 reads TGTGCCAGCAGCGTCGGCTGGCAGGAGGTAAACGAGCAGTACTTC.

The chain uses TRBV29-1 and TRBJ1-5; D may be TRBD1 (6 bases). Looked up from germline, CDR1 is SQVTM and CDR2 is ANQGSEA. Between the trimmed V and J ends, which lost 5 bases and 5 bases, there was a span of 13 bases. The CDR3 has 13 residues. CDR3 nucleotide sequence: TGCAGCGTTCGAACAGGGCTGGATCAGCCCCAGCATTTT. It yields the protein CSVRTGLDQPQHF.

The chain has TRBV29-1 and TRBJ1-1; no clear D. The CDR3 totals 12 residues. V shed 4 bases and J shed 4 bases, with 10 bases lying between them. Germline CDR1 reads SQVTM; CDR2 reads ANQGSEA. The CDR3 sequence is CSVVEGITEAFF. The CDR3 DNA is TGCAGCGTTGTCGAGGGAATCACTGAAGCTTTCTTT.

In its sample, this clone was seen once. This chain joins TRBV30 and TRBJ1-2; 9 bases are shared with TRBD1. The CDR3 sequence is 12 residues long. Germline V CDR1 and CDR2: GTSNPN, SVGIG (reference sequence). Unmatched junction bases numbered 5, after V lost 5 bases and J lost 7 bases. The CDR3 is CAWGQGIGGYTF. The CDR3 DNA is TGTGCCTGGGGACAGGGGATAGGTGGCTACACCTTC.

J is TRBJ2-2 and V is TRBV7-6, with no clear D. Germline V gene data show CDR1 as SGHVS and CDR2 as FNYEAQ. V was pared by 1 base and J by 5 bases, with 17 bases between. CDR3 size: 17 residues. DNA of the CDR3: TGTGCCAGCAGCTTAGACCCGAAGCAGGCAGATACCGGGGAGCTGTTTTTT. This sequence encodes CASSLDPKQADTGELFF.

The chain is built from TRBV28 and TRBJ1-2, with D perhaps TRBD1 (5 bases). The V end was cut by 7 bases, the J end by 10 bases, with 19 bases between. This CDR3 comprises 13 residues. Germline CDR1 MDHEN, CDR2 SYDVKM. CDR3 DNA: TGTGCCAGCACCCGGGGGGACCCCGTGGACTACACCTTC. Its translation is CASTRGDPVDYTF.

The V call is TRBV10-1, the J call TRBJ2-2, with D perhaps TRBD1 (6 bases). CDR1 is WNHNN, CDR2 SYGVQD, per germline (reference sequence). Trimming cost V 2 bases and J 6 bases, with 19 bases left between them. This CDR3 comprises 17 residues. CDR3 nucleotides: TGCGCCAGCAGTGAGATGGTGCAGGGGCAGGCGGCCGGGGAGCTGTTTTTT. Encoded protein: CASSEMVQGQAAGELFF.

The chain carries TRBV7-9 and TRBJ2-7; 10 nucleotides match TRBD1. V lost 5 bases and J lost 4; bases outside the gene matches: 5. Germline V gene data show CDR1 as SEHNR and CDR2 as FQNEAQ (reference sequence). The CDR3 contains 14 residues. DNA for the CDR3: TGTGCCAGCAGCCCGGGACAGGGGCGGTACGAGCAGTACTTC. Protein sequence: CASSPGQGRYEQYF.

This chain links TRBV5-6 with TRBJ1-2; 8 bases map to TRBD1. CDR1 and CDR2 from the germline V gene are SGHDT and YYEEEE. The CDR3 loop spans 13 amino acids. J was trimmed by 8 bases and V by 2 bases; bases with no gene match: 5. The CDR3 region has the DNA TGTGCCAGCAGCTTCGGCAGGGGGCGCGGCTACACCTTC. Its translation: CASSFGRGRGYTF.

This rearrangement joins TRBV4-3 to TRBJ2-7; D not certain. V lost 1 base and J 2 bases, leaving 6 bases between the germline ends. The CDR3 extends over 13 amino acids. Germline V CDR1 and CDR2: LGHNA, YSLEER. The CDR3 bases are TGCGCCAGCAGCCAAGGCTATGCCTACGAGCAGTACTTC. It specifies CASSQGYAYEQYF.

The genes are TRBV5-1 and TRBJ2-7, with D perhaps matching TRBD2 (8 bases). Germline V gives CDR1 SGHRS, CDR2 YFSETQ. The CDR3 length is 19 residues. Deletions cut 4 bases from V and 2 bases from J, with 28 bases between. In DNA, the CDR3 is TGCGCCAGCAGCGGAGGGGACAGTTATATACTAGCGGAGCCCTACGAGCAGTACTTC. Translating it yields CASSGGDSYILAEPYEQYF.

The rearrangement uses TRBV4-1 and TRBJ2-7; possibly TRBD1 for D (6 bases). V lost 1 base, J lost 3 bases, and 10 bases lay in between. From germline, CDR1 is MGHRA and CDR2 YSYEKL. This CDR3 region has 14 residues. This CDR3 is CASSQVAGDYEQYF. DNA of the CDR3: TGCGCCAGCAGCCAAGTGGCAGGGGACTACGAGCAGTACTTC.

This chain links TRBV7-3 with TRBJ2-5, with 7 bases matching TRBD2. Looked up from germline, CDR1 is SGHTA and CDR2 is FQGTGA. This CDR3 has 12 amino acids. V trimming: 10 bases; J trimming: 1 base; junction bases outside the gene matches: 3. The chain's CDR3 is CANREAQETQYF. CDR3 coding DNA: TGTGCCAACCGGGAGGCCCAAGAGACCCAGTACTTC.

The chain has TRBV10-2 and TRBJ1-2; D uncertain. There are 14 residues in the CDR3. The germline gives CDR1 WSHSY, CDR2 SAAADI. V lost 5 bases and J 4 bases, leaving 14 bases between the germline ends. CDR3: CASSWRRLGYGYTF. CDR3 bases: TGCGCCAGCAGTTGGAGGCGGCTCGGCTATGGCTACACCTTC.

This chain uses TRBV13 with TRBJ2-3; 8 nucleotides match TRBD2. This CDR3 spans 17 amino acids. Trimming at V came to 2 bases and at J to 5 bases, leaving 12 bases not matched to a gene. From germline, CDR1 is PRHDT and CDR2 FYEKMQ (reference sequence). CDR3 sequence: CASSLILTGGPRDTQYF. The DNA of the CDR3 is TGTGCCAGCAGCTTAATCTTGACGGGAGGGCCAAGAGATACGCAGTATTTT.

The chain combines TRBV15 with TRBJ2-7, with TRBD1 as a possible D gene (6 bases). Trimming removed 0 bases at V and 5 bases at J, with 8 bases between. Germline lookup yields CDR1 LNHNV and CDR2 YYDKDF (reference sequence). The CDR3 runs 13 residues. CDR3 region: CATSRDAGDEQYF. CDR3 in DNA: TGTGCCACCAGCAGAGATGCAGGGGACGAGCAGTACTTC.

The gene calls are TRBV5-4 and TRBJ1-2; D is possibly TRBD1 (6 bases). With 2 bases removed from V and 8 bases from J, the gap between germline ends came to 16 bases. Germline V gene data show CDR1 as SGHNT and CDR2 as YYREEE (reference sequence). The CDR3 runs to 14 residues. The CDR3 DNA is TGTGCCAGCAGCTTAGGTTCAGGGGCAAGGGGCTACACCTTC. Its protein product is CASSLGSGARGYTF.

The rearrangement joins TRBV28 to TRBJ1-5, with 10 bases identical to TRBD1. From germline, CDR1 is MDHEN and CDR2 SYDVKM. There are 17 residues in the CDR3. Trimming cost V 7 bases and J 3 bases; bases outside gene matches: 12. The CDR3 reads CASTISGTGAFNQPQHF. In nucleotides, the CDR3 is TGTGCCAGCACCATTTCTGGGACAGGGGCTTTCAATCAGCCCCAGCATTTT.